A selection of T cell receptor beta chains follows, all from one sample in a study of cytomegalovirus exposure and HLA in healthy donors. This table comes from immunoSEQ multiplex PCR, and its TCRdb copy is limited to in-frame clones, with some not included. In the table there are some 110,000 clones, roughly three quarters of which are singletons. Material: PBMCs. The receptor source for this set is a woman aged 18-29 years in good health and CMV-seropositive. The CDR3 runs from the conserved cysteine through the conserved F or W. The order of the fields is D gene, V gene, J gene, clone size, CDR3 protein, CDR3 DNA. D genes are given only for firm matches. Size tells how often a clone was seen (once, few, many) or the class of an expanded clone, and some rows leave it out.

D: NA
V: TRBV11-3
J: TRBJ1-2
size: NA
CDR3: CASSLAGDYGYTF
DNA: TGTGCCAGCAGCTTAGCCGGGGACTATGGCTACACCTTC

D: NA
V: TRBV11-2
J: TRBJ2-7
size: once
CDR3: CASSLVRSTYEQYF
DNA: TGTGCCAGCAGCTTAGTACGCAGTACCTACGAGCAGTACTTC

D: TRBD2
V: TRBV5-4
J: TRBJ2-7
size: NA
CDR3: CASSLASGGSYEQYF
DNA: TGTGCCAGCAGCTTGGCCTCGGGGGGATCCTACGAGCAGTACTTC

D: NA
V: TRBV30
J: TRBJ1-1
size: NA
CDR3: CAWSVSRSLGTEAFF
DNA: TGTGCCTGGAGTGTGTCGAGGAGTTTGGGCACTGAAGCTTTCTTT

D: NA
V: TRBV10-2
J: TRBJ2-7
size: NA
CDR3: CASFGDTTSYEQYF
DNA: TGCGCCAGCTTTGGGGACACAACGTCCTACGAGCAGTACTTC

D: TRBD1
V: TRBV6-1
J: TRBJ1-1
size: NA
CDR3: CASSRQGITEAFF
DNA: TGTGCCAGCAGTCGACAGGGGATCACTGAAGCTTTCTTT

D: NA
V: TRBV5-8
J: TRBJ2-7
size: NA
CDR3: CASSYHGVPTYEQYF
DNA: TGTGCCAGCAGCTACCACGGGGTCCCAACCTACGAGCAGTACTTC

D: NA
V: TRBV7-3
J: TRBJ2-3
size: NA
CDR3: CASSPYTDTQYF
DNA: TGTGCCAGCAGCCCGTACACAGATACGCAGTATTTT

D: TRBD2
V: TRBV5-4
J: TRBJ2-3
size: NA
CDR3: CASSLSAGGPDTQYF
DNA: TGTGCCAGCAGCTTATCGGCGGGAGGTCCAGATACGCAGTATTTT

D: TRBD2
V: TRBV7-9
J: TRBJ2-2
size: few
CDR3: CASRAGLAGGELFF
DNA: TGTGCCAGCAGGGCGGGACTAGCTGGCGGGGAGCTGTTTTTT

D: NA
V: TRBV28
J: TRBJ2-3
size: NA
CDR3: CASRRGGETDTQYF
DNA: TGTGCCAGCCGGAGAGGGGGTGAGACAGATACGCAGTATTTT

D: TRBD1
V: TRBV7-3
J: TRBJ2-1
size: NA
CDR3: CASSLGSGTGYNEQFF
DNA: TGTGCCAGCAGCTTAGGTTCCGGGACAGGGTACAATGAGCAGTTCTTC

D: NA
V: TRBV9
J: TRBJ1-1
size: NA
CDR3: CASSPEGAASTEAFF
DNA: TGTGCCAGCAGCCCAGAGGGCGCGGCAAGCACTGAAGCTTTCTTT

D: NA
V: TRBV10-3
J: TRBJ1-1
size: NA
CDR3: CASRDFGDEAFF
DNA: TGTGCCAGCCGGGACTTCGGGGATGAAGCTTTCTTT

D: NA
V: TRBV30
J: TRBJ1-2
size: NA
CDR3: CAWVGQNYGYTF
DNA: TGTGCCTGGGTCGGACAGAACTATGGCTACACCTTC

D: TRBD1
V: TRBV23-1
J: TRBJ1-1
size: NA
CDR3: CASRMGQSTEAFF
DNA: TGCGCCAGCAGGATGGGACAGTCAACTGAAGCTTTCTTT